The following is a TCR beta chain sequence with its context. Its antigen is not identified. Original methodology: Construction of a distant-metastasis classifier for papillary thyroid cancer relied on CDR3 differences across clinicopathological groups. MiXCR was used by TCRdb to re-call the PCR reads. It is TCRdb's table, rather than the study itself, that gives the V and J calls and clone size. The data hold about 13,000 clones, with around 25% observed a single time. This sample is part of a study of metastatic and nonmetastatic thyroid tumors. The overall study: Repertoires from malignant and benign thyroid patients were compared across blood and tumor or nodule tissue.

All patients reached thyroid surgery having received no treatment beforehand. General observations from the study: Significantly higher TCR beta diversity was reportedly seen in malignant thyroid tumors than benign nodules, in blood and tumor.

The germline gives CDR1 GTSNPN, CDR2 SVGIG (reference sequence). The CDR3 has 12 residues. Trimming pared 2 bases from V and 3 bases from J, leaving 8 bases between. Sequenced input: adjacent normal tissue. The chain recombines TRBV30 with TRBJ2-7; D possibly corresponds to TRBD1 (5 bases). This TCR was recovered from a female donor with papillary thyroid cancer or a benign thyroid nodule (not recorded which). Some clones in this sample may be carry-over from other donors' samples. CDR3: CAWSIQGYEQYF. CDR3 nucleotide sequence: TGTGCCTGGAGTATCCAGGGCTACGAGCAGTACTTC.